These 17 T cell receptor beta chains were all obtained from the same sample, sequenced in a study of CD8 T cell repertoires and HIV-1 epitope variants. The method was immunoSEQ multiplex PCR; TCRdb's version includes in-frame clones alone and lacks a portion of them. The sample yields 5,000 or so clones, more than 65% seen once. These TCRs' antigens remain unknown. Material for sequencing was cultured CD8+ T cells derived from PBMCs. The receptor set was obtained from a male donor with HIV.

The V call is TRBV5-6, the J call TRBJ2-1, with TRBD2 matching 8 bases. The germline gives CDR1 SGHDT, CDR2 YYEEEE. V shed 0 bases, J shed 0 bases, and the junction held 2 bases outside the gene matches. CDR3 length: 16 residues. Here the CDR3 reads CASSLERGSSYNEQFF. CDR3 nucleotides: TGTGCCAGCAGCTTGGAGCGGGGGAGCTCCTACAATGAGCAGTTCTTC.

The chain joins TRBV27 to TRBJ2-3; TRBD2 might be the D (5 bases). The CDR3 length is 15 residues. Germline-derived CDR1 and CDR2 are MNHEY and SMNVEV (reference sequence). V was trimmed by 9 bases and J by 2 bases, leaving 18 bases between them. The CDR3 DNA sequence: TGTGCCAGTCTACCGAGCGGAGGCTACACAGATACGCAGTATTTT. This codes for CASLPSGGYTDTQYF.

V is TRBV5-6 and J is TRBJ2-7; D unresolved. The CDR3 sequence is 14 residues long. From germline, CDR1 is SGHDT and CDR2 YYEEEE. Trimming stripped 5 bases from V and 2 bases from J, with 14 bases between. The CDR3 DNA sequence: TGTGCCAGCAGTTCAGATGTCTCGGCCTACGAGCAGTACTTC. Its translation: CASSSDVSAYEQYF.

The rearrangement uses TRBV28 and TRBJ2-7; D call uncertain. Per the germline V gene, CDR1 is MDHEN and CDR2 is SYDVKM. This CDR3 contains 14 residues. Trimming removed 1 base from V and 2 bases from J, with 9 bases in between. In DNA, the CDR3 is TGTGCCAGCAGTTTATCGGCAGGAACCTACGAGCAGTACTTC. Translated: CASSLSAGTYEQYF.

The chain employs TRBV6-1 and TRBJ2-3; 7 nucleotides match TRBD2. The V gene end was trimmed by 3 bases and the J gene end by 3 bases; junction bases not matched to a gene: 6. The germline V gene encodes CDR1 MNHNS and CDR2 SASEGT. CDR3 length: 15 amino acids. The CDR3 sequence: CASSDRWEGTDTQYF. The CDR3 bases are TGTGCCAGCAGTGATAGGTGGGAGGGAACAGATACGCAGTATTTT.

The chain recombines TRBV6-5 with TRBJ2-2; D is ambiguous. The CDR3 spans 15 residues. Looked up from germline, CDR1 is MNHEY and CDR2 is SVGAGI. V shed 6 bases and J shed 5 bases, with 16 bases lying between them. The CDR3 nucleotides read TGTGCCAGCAGCCCTGAACCGACATGGACCGGGGAGCTGTTTTTT. Protein sequence: CASSPEPTWTGELFF.

This clone was seen only a few times. J is TRBJ2-7 and V is TRBV21-1. TRBV21-1 is annotated as a pseudogene. The CDR3 is made up of 12 amino acids. CDR3 in DNA: TGTGCCACCCGGACGGCCTCCTACGAGCAGTACTTC. Its translation is CATRTASYEQYF.

The sample holds a few counts of this clone. The chain carries TRBV19 and TRBJ2-1; 12 bases map to TRBD2. This CDR3 has 16 residues. Trimming at V came to 2 bases and at J to 2 bases, leaving 1 base not matched to a gene. CDR1 LNHDA and CDR2 SQIVND come from the germline V gene (reference sequence). The CDR3 region is CASSIRTSGTYNEQFF. Written as DNA, the CDR3 is TGTGCCAGTAGTATACGGACTAGCGGGACCTACAATGAGCAGTTCTTC.

V and J are TRBV5-6 and TRBJ2-3; 15 bases are shared with TRBD2. Germline CDR1 is SGHDT and CDR2 is YYEEEE. V shed 3 bases and J 4 bases; nucleotides not matched to a gene: 6. This CDR3 has 17 amino acids. CDR3 region: CASSSEGLAGGPDTQYF. Written as DNA, the CDR3 is TGTGCCAGCAGCTCGGAAGGACTAGCGGGAGGGCCAGATACGCAGTATTTT.

The gene calls are TRBV2 and TRBJ1-5, with D unresolved. Per germline, CDR1 SNHLY and CDR2 FYNNEI. V lost 3 bases to trimming and J lost 0 bases, with 6 bases between them. The CDR3 is 14 residues long. CDR3 amino acids: CASSEGDSNQPQHF. The CDR3 bases are TGTGCCAGCAGTGAGGGTGATAGCAATCAGCCCCAGCATTTT.

The J gene is TRBJ2-1, the V gene TRBV7-9, with TRBD2 matching over 8 bases. The germline V gene has CDR1 SEHNR and CDR2 FQNEAQ (reference sequence). The CDR3 is 17 residues long. The junction had 9 bases not matched to a gene; V was cut back by 5 bases and J by 0 bases. CDR3 nucleotides: TGTGCCAGCAGCGGAGATGCGGGAGGTTACTCCTACAATGAGCAGTTCTTC. It encodes CASSGDAGGYSYNEQFF.

This chain uses TRBV6-6 with TRBJ2-7, with D unresolved. V gave up 0 bases and J gave up 5 bases, with 2 bases separating them. The germline CDR1 and CDR2 sequences are MNHNY and SVGAGI (reference sequence). The CDR3 is 11 residues long. Here the CDR3 reads CASSYSHEQYF. CDR3 DNA: TGTGCCAGCAGTTACTCGCACGAGCAGTACTTC.

The chain employs TRBV5-1 and TRBJ2-3; TRBD1 might be the D (5 bases). Per the germline V gene, CDR1 is SGHRS and CDR2 is YFSETQ. Trimming shortened V by 7 bases and J by 3 bases, and 12 bases separated the two germline ends. The CDR3 consists of 13 residues. The CDR3 spells CASLREGTDTQYF. CDR3 coding DNA: TGCGCCAGCCTCAGGGAAGGTACAGATACGCAGTATTTT.

V is TRBV19 and J is TRBJ2-2; possibly TRBD1 or TRBD2 for D (5 bases each). Trimming cost V 3 bases and J 3 bases, with 8 bases left between them. The CDR3 contains 14 residues. Germline CDR1 and CDR2: LNHDA and SQIVND (reference sequence). The CDR3 DNA is TGTGCCAGTAGTATTGGGACCTACACCGGGGAGCTGTTTTTT. It codes for CASSIGTYTGELFF.

The chain employs TRBV29-1 and TRBJ1-4; 8 bases match TRBD1. From germline, CDR1 is SQVTM and CDR2 ANQGSEA. Trimming removed 0 bases from V and 7 bases from J; junction bases left unmatched: 7. This CDR3 is 15 amino acids long. Here the CDR3 reads CSVEEVGQEGEKLFF. In DNA, the CDR3 is TGCAGCGTTGAAGAGGTGGGACAGGAGGGTGAAAAACTGTTTTTT.

The chain joins TRBV4-2 to TRBJ1-4, with 8 positions matching TRBD1. The CDR3 has 15 residues. Germline-derived CDR1 and CDR2 are LGHNA and YNFKEQ. Germline trimming cut 0 bases from V and 5 bases from J; bases unmatched to any gene: 2. The CDR3 DNA sequence: TGTGCCAGCAGCCAAGAGGGACAGGAGAATGAAAAACTGTTTTTT. It encodes CASSQEGQENEKLFF.

In the case of this clone: One end of the junction varies from germline; a read error may be responsible. The J gene is TRBJ2-7, the V gene TRBV7-7; possible D gene TRBD1, 5 bases. Germline CDR1 is SSHAT and CDR2 is FNYEAQ (reference sequence). The CDR3 sequence is 15 residues long. DNA for the CDR3: TGTGCTAGCAGCTTAAGTAGGGGCAGCTCCTACGAGCAGTACTTC. Translating gives CASSLSRGSSYEQYF.